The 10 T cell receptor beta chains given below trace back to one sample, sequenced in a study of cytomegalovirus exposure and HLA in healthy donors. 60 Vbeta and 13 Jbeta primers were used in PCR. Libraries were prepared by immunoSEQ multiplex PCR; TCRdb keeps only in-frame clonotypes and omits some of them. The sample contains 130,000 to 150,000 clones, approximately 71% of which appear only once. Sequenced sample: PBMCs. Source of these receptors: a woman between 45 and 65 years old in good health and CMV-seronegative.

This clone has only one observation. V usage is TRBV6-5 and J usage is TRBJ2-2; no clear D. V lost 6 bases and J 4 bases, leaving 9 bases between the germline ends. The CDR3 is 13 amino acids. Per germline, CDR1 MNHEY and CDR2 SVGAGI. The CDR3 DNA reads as TGTGCCAGCAGAATTTCAGTCACCGGGGAGCTGTTTTTT. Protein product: CASRISVTGELFF.

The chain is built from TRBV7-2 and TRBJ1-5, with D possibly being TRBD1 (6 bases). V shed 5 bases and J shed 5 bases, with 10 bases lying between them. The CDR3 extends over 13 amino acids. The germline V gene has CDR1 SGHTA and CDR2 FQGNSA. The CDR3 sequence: CASSQGRDQPQHF. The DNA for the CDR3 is TGTGCCAGCAGCCAGGGGCGGGATCAGCCCCAGCATTTT.

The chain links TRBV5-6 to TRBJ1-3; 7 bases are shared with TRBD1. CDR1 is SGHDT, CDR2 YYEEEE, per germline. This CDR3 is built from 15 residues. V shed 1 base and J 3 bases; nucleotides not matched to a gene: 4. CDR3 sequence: CASSLPTGYGNTIYF. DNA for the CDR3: TGTGCCAGCAGCTTGCCGACAGGGTATGGAAACACCATATATTTT.

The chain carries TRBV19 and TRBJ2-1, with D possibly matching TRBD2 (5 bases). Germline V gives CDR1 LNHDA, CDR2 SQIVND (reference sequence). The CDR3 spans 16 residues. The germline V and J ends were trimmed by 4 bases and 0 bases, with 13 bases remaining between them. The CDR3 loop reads CASSRFIGSSYNEQFF. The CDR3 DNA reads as TGTGCCAGTAGTAGATTTATAGGGAGCTCCTACAATGAGCAGTTCTTC.

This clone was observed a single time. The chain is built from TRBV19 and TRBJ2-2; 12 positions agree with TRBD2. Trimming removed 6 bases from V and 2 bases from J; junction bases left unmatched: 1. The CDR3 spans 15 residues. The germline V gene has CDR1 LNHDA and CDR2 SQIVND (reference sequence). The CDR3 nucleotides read TGTGCCAGTAGGACTAGCGGGGGAAACACCGGGGAGCTGTTTTTT. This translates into CASRTSGGNTGELFF.

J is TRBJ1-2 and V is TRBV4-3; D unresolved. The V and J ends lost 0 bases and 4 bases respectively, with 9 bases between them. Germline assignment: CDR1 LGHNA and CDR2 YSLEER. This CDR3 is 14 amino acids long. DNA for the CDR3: TGCGCCAGCAGCCAAGATCTAGTCGGCTATGGCTACACCTTC. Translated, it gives CASSQDLVGYGYTF.

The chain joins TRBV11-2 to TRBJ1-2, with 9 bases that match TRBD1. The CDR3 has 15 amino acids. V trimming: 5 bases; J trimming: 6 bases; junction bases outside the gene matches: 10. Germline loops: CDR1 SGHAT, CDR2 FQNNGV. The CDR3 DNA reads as TGTGCCAGCAGCCCTAGCCGGGGACAGGGCAATGGCTACACCTTC. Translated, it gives CASSPSRGQGNGYTF.

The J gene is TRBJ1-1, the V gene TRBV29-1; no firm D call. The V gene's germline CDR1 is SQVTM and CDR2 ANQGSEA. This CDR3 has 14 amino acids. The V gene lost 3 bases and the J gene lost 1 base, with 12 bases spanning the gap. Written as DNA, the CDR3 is TGCAGCGTTGACCGGGGATGGGCGAACACTGAAGCTTTCTTT. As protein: CSVDRGWANTEAFF. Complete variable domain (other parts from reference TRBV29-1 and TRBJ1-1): SAVISQKPSRDICQRGTSLTIQCQVDSQVTMMFWYRQQPGQSLTLIATANQGSEATYESGFVIDKFPISRPNLTFSTLTVSNMSPEDSSIYLCSVDRGWANTEAFFGQGTRLTVV.

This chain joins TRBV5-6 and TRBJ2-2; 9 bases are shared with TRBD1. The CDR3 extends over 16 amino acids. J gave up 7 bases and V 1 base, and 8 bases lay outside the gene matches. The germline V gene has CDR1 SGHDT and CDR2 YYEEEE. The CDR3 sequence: CASSLLGQGAFGELFF. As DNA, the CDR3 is TGTGCCAGCAGCTTGTTGGGACAGGGAGCATTCGGGGAGCTGTTTTTT.

CDR3 bases: TGTGCCAGCAGTGACTCAGGCGGGACAGGCTCGAATGAGCAGTTCTTC. Residues: CASSDSGGTGSNEQFF. The rearrangement links TRBV6-4 to TRBJ2-1; 8 nucleotides match TRBD1. CDR1 and CDR2 from the germline V gene are MRHNA and SNTAGT. J lost 7 bases, V lost 0 bases, and 8 bases had no gene match. The length of the CDR3 is 16 residues.